The clone carrying this T cell receptor beta chain was seen more than once but under ten times. What it binds is unknown. This CDR3 has 15 residues. The germline CDR1 and CDR2 sequences are MNHEY and SVGEGT. V shed 6 bases, J shed 7 bases, and the junction held 6 bases outside the gene matches. A single record per CDR3 protein comes from TCRdb applying MiXCR to the 5' RACE reads. The sample shows about 340,000 distinct CDR3 sequences, approximately 8.2% of them seen only once. The sample originates from a study of CD8 T cells in ankylosing spondylitis. Study-level points and caveats: A TCR beta motif of about 8 highly homologous variants seemed to mark ankylosing spondylitis blood.

The V and J genes are TRBV6-2 or TRBV6-3 and TRBJ2-2; 12 bases match TRBD2. The sequence was obtained from a male donor with ankylosing spondylitis. The sequencing input was blood, either unsorted or a sorted T cell fraction (not recorded which). The CDR3 coding sequence is TGTGCCAGCAGAAGACTAGCGGGAGTTAACGGGGAGCTGTTTTTT. Residues: CASRRLAGVNGELFF.